This T cell receptor beta chain was sequenced in a study of OX40 agonist ivuxolimab in advanced cancers. Concerning the study at large: Ivuxolimab, which targeted the costimulatory receptor OX40 (CD134), was an agonistic, fully human IgG2 monoclonal antibody. Intravenous ivuxolimab was administered to patients every 2 weeks at six dose levels: 0.01, 0.1, 0.3, 1.5, 3 and 10 mg/kg. Of the 50 to 55 dose-escalation patients, hepatocellular carcinoma was present in about 20, melanoma in some 15, renal cell carcinoma in 9 and head and neck cancer in 9. In the dose-escalation cohort, 65% to 85% of patients were male, and the mean age was roughly 56 years with a range of roughly 20 to 79. Patients were allowed to have had prior anti-PD-1, anti-PD-L1 or anti-CTLA-4 therapy, and approximately 40% of the dose-escalation patients had been treated with checkpoint inhibitors. Three dose-escalation patients achieved partial responses, one with hepatocellular carcinoma and two with cutaneous melanoma. Peripheral TCRbeta sequencing aimed to test whether ivuxolimab altered TCR sequence diversity and caused clonal T-cell expansion. The paper describes the monotherapy dose-escalation part (N ≈ 51 patients) of the phase I trial of ivuxolimab.

The trial excluded patients who had a history of autoimmune disease or were on systemic immunosuppression. Peripheral blood for TCR sequencing was collected from all dose cohorts at baseline, on cycle 4 day 1, and on cycle 7 day 1. Samples were obtained from an open-label, multicenter, first-in-human phase I dose-escalation trial of ivuxolimab. Adults with locally advanced or metastatic head and neck squamous cell, hepatocellular, melanoma or renal cell carcinoma were enrolled in the trial. Before TCR sequencing, CD4+ T cells and CD8+ T cells from peripheral blood were sorted into separate populations. The CDR3 covers 16 residues, taking in both the cysteine and the phenylalanine. Only the CDR3 part of the read is kept: 48 bases, read in frame from the first base. Based on the germline V gene, the CDR1 and CDR2 sequences are SGHRS and YFSETQ. V lost 0 bases and J lost 4 bases, and the count of bases not matched to a germline gene is 5.

To sequence the TCRbeta CDR3 region, genomic DNA was isolated from the sorted cells. The immunoSEQ Assay was used for sequencing of TCRbeta CDR3 regions. TCRdb stores this immuneACCESS table with in-frame sequences only. Part of the clones is absent; in the studies checked, under half of the shortfall reflects unresolved V genes, and no reason is known for the rest. The sample table records about 61,000 clones; around 87% of these occur just once. About 1.2% of the sample rests with the top ten. As to this clone: Its antigen has not been determined. There are no base qualities to consult, and no much larger clone falls within one base.

Here is what the overall study found, with its caveats: The antigen specificity of the clonally expanded peripheral T cells was not determined. In partial responders in the 0.1-3.0 mg/kg groups, normalized peripheral clonal expansion was found to be among the lowest, especially among CD8+ T cells. Low levels of normalized T-cell clonal expansion were also shown by some nonresponding patients. Clonal expansion of both CD4+ and CD8+ blood T cells was observed from baseline to week 6 at doses 0.1 to 3.0 mg/kg. After ivuxolimab, CD8+ T cells had more expanded clones than CD4+ T cells on average.

This clonotype was obtained from an adult with an advanced solid tumor such as melanoma, head and neck, liver or kidney cancer. This sequence uses TRBV5-1 and TRBJ2-3; 10 bases in the middle match TRBD1. This specimen consisted of CD4+ or CD8+ T cells sorted from blood, obtained in a trial of the OX40 agonist ivuxolimab. Here the CDR3 is given as CASSLAPGQGPDTQYF. Read as DNA, the sequence is TGCGCCAGCAGCTTGGCCCCGGGACAGGGGCCAGATACGCAGTATTTT.